This T cell receptor beta chain was captured in a study of T cell clonotyping in hematopoietic cell transplantation (dated by TCRdb to the early 2020s). As for the study more broadly: A total of more than 130 blood samples were collected in the study from 35 to 45 consecutive transplant recipients and their related donors. Patients were recruited between late 2015 and 2017 and followed until late 2020 or death. What the authors observed across the whole study: After transplant, TCR diversity in recipients dropped, and pathologically expanded clonotypes climbed progressively between day 30 and day 180. Just a small fraction of recipient repertoires overlapped with donor repertoires, and more than 95% appeared de novo at the given depth. The sample size was limited, and because cells were not sorted, the contributions of CD4 and CD8 repertoires could not be separated. Donor and pretransplant recipient Inverse Simpson Index values predicted broader posttransplant TCR repertoire diversity.

With the immunoSEQ assay, which is a bias-controlled multiplex PCR relying on V- and J-specific primers, TCR beta CDR3 regions were amplified from genomic DNA. A second PCR step added a proprietary barcode and Illumina adapter sequences to the CDR3 amplicons. CDR3 libraries were sequenced on an Illumina MiSeq instrument. In the paper's pipeline: immunoSEQ Analyzer 3.0 was used for export and quality control, with R Bioconductor and Immunarch used for downstream analyses. Only productive rearrangements in the normalized downsampled data set were used to calculate repertoire metrics. Pathologically expanded clonotypes were defined as those larger than 5 templates in the normalized cohort. The Inverse Simpson Index was used to measure repertoire diversity. To capture all clonotypes, CMV-specificity analyses were performed on the non-normalized data set. Imported from immuneACCESS, the table was reduced by TCRdb to in-frame sequences with V and J called. These copies leave out some clones; in studies compared against another copy, an unresolved V gene accounts for under half, and the cause of the remainder is not known. The V and J calls and clone size are taken from that table; D and trimming were inferred from the DNA. For this sample there are approximately 11,000 clones; under 55% appear just once. The ten largest account for 8% to 9.5% of the sample.

According to the study, the label for this sample's time point signals: 30 days after allo-HCT. Blood samples were obtained from recipients approximately 28 days before transplant and at days 30, 100 and 180 after transplant. Nuclei Lysis Solution was used to extract genomic DNA from fresh or cryopreserved unfractionated peripheral blood mononuclear cells. In the case of this clone: Its target antigen remains unknown. Base-call qualities are not available, and no considerably larger clone is one nucleotide away.

Spanning cysteine to phenylalanine, the CDR3 consists of 15 amino acids. Only the CDR3 DNA is retained, 45 bases long and in frame from the first base. The V end loses 6 bases and the J end loses 2 bases, and a stretch of 11 bases separates them. The CDR1 and CDR2 encoded by the germline V gene (reference sequence) are LNHDA and SQIVND. The sequence came from a male patient aged 50 to 59 who had an allogeneic stem cell transplant from an unrelated donor, so the T cells may come from the graft donor. Some clones in this sample may be carry-over from other donors' samples. This receptor chain uses TRBV19 and TRBJ2-6; perhaps TRBD1 is the D gene, with 5 bases matching. Sequencing was performed on PBMCs, taken 30 days after allogeneic stem cell transplant. The sequenced DNA is TGTGCCAGTAGCTTACAGGTTCCTGGGGCCAACGTCCTGACTTTC. Translated, this is CASSLQVPGANVLTF.